Described below is a single TCR beta chain sequence and its context. This sample stems from a study of blood T cell repertoires in COVID-19. The wider study: Specimens from acute and convalescent COVID-19 originated in the United States, Italy and Spain.

Assay used: immunoSEQ multiplex PCR; TCRdb lists only in-frame clones, some missing. The sample holds some 340,000 clones, roughly 87% seen once. Those who participated ranged in age from roughly 18 to 89 years and resided in approximately 26 US areas. Grouping used clinical history reported by participants in a survey and questionnaire. Before being deemed recovered, Cohort 3 donors had two negative PCRs, clearance, or symptom resolution. Germline values: CDR1 SGHRS, CDR2 YFSETQ. Trimming removed 2 bases at V and 11 bases at J, with 13 bases between. The CDR3 spans 12 residues. The rearrangement joins TRBV5-1 to TRBJ1-1; the D gene is possibly TRBD1 (6 bases). Input material: PBMCs or T cells enriched from blood (not recorded which). The receptor was isolated from a woman aged 50 to 65 who had recovered from COVID-19. CDR3 amino acids: CASSFLQGSAFF. CDR3 sequence (DNA): TGCGCCAGCAGCTTTCTACAGGGTTCGGCTTTCTTT.